This T cell receptor (beta chain) stems from a study of neurological immune-mediated disorders. Per sequencing run, 15-18 subjects together gave over 190 million TCR-beta sequences. TCRdb processed the 5' RACE reads anew with MiXCR; each CDR3 protein has one entry. The profile shows approximately 43,000 distinct CDR3 sequences, 2.5% of them singletons. In germline, CDR1 is SGHRS, CDR2 YFSETQ. J lost 4 bases, V lost 4 bases, and 11 bases had no gene match. This CDR3 has 16 residues. The sample holds many counts of this clonotype. The material sequenced was PBMCs. This chain joins TRBV5-1 and TRBJ2-3, with 8 positions matching TRBD2. The origin of this receptor is a man aged 25 to 45 with multiple sclerosis. CDR3 sequence: CASSQSGSRIADTQYF. The CDR3 DNA reads as TGCGCCAGCAGCCAAAGCGGGAGTCGGATAGCAGATACGCAGTATTTT.